The 9 T cell receptor beta chains reported below all come from one sample, sequenced in a study of OX40 agonist ivuxolimab in advanced cancers. Repertoires were generated with immunoSEQ multiplex PCR, while TCRdb's copy carries only in-frame clones and drops some. The sample consists of over 70,000 clones, nearly 90% of them appearing once. The sequencing here drew on CD4+ or CD8+ T cells sorted from blood, taken in a trial of the OX40 agonist ivuxolimab. These TCRs come from an adult with an advanced solid tumor such as melanoma, head and neck, liver or kidney cancer.

The rearrangement links TRBV5-1 to TRBJ1-3; perhaps TRBD1 as D (6 bases). Germline CDR1 SGHRS, CDR2 YFSETQ. V was trimmed by 4 bases and J by 1 base, leaving 9 bases between them. The CDR3 length is 14 residues. In DNA form, the CDR3 reads TGCGCCAGCAGCCAACAGGGATCTGGAAACACCATATATTTT. Translation: CASSQQGSGNTIYF.

V and J are TRBV2 and TRBJ2-7; no reliable D call. The V end was cut by 7 bases, the J end by 4 bases, with 11 bases between. The length of the CDR3 is 12 residues. Germline loops: CDR1 SNHLY, CDR2 FYNNEI. Here the CDR3 reads CASMADGYEQYF. CDR3 nucleotides: TGTGCCAGCATGGCAGATGGATACGAGCAGTACTTC.

This chain uses TRBV4-2 with TRBJ1-2; D is undetermined. V shed 0 bases and J shed 8 bases, with 16 bases lying between them. The germline CDR1 and CDR2 sequences are LGHNA and YNFKEQ. This CDR3 comprises 15 residues. The CDR3 is CASSQEGIQLRGYTF. The DNA of the CDR3 is TGTGCCAGCAGCCAAGAGGGTATACAGTTACGAGGCTACACCTTC.

The chain has TRBV11-2 and TRBJ2-6, with D perhaps given as TRBD1 or TRBD2 (5 bases each). This CDR3 has 16 residues. The ends were cut back, 3 bases at V and 2 bases at J, with 11 bases in the middle. In germline, CDR1 is SGHAT, CDR2 FQNNGV. Written as DNA, the CDR3 is TGTGCCAGCAGCTTTAGCCGGGGCACTGGGGCCAACGTCCTGACTTTC. Its translation is CASSFSRGTGANVLTF.

This sequence joins TRBV5-6 and TRBJ2-2; 7 nucleotides agree with TRBD1. CDR3 length: 18 residues. Unmatched junction bases numbered 12, after V lost 1 base and J lost 3 bases. Germline V lookup: CDR1 SGHDT, CDR2 YYEEEE. This chain's CDR3 is CASSLRDSLNRDTGELFF. The DNA for the CDR3 is TGTGCCAGCAGCTTGAGGGACAGCCTCAACAGGGACACCGGGGAGCTGTTTTTT.

This chain joins TRBV7-9 and TRBJ2-3; 9 bases agree with TRBD2. The ends lost 1 base at V and 5 bases at J; junction bases unmatched: 16. There are 19 residues in the CDR3. CDR1 and CDR2 from the germline V gene are SEHNR and FQNEAQ (reference sequence). The chain's CDR3 is CASSLVGAWGTSNLDTQYF. CDR3 DNA: TGTGCCAGCAGCTTAGTTGGGGCTTGGGGGACTAGCAACCTAGATACGCAGTATTTT.

The gene calls are TRBV9 and TRBJ2-3; 10 bases match TRBD2. V shed 3 bases, J shed 3 bases, and the junction held 10 bases outside the gene matches. This CDR3 spans 17 amino acids. CDR1 SGDLS and CDR2 YYNGEE come from the germline V gene. CDR3 sequence reads: CASSATWGSGGTDTQYF. The CDR3 bases are TGTGCCAGCAGCGCCACCTGGGGTAGCGGGGGGACAGATACGCAGTATTTT.

The chain carries TRBV6-4 and TRBJ1-6, with D unclear. The length of the CDR3 is 14 residues. Germline V gene sequence: CDR1 MRHNA, CDR2 SNTAGT. The V and J ends lost 2 bases and 5 bases respectively, with 7 bases between them. The CDR3 region has the DNA TGTGCCAGCAGTGACGGGTGGCATAATTCACCCCTCCACTTT. Translation gives CASSDGWHNSPLHF.

The rearrangement uses TRBV7-2 and TRBJ1-1; TRBD1 matches 8 bases. Germline-derived CDR1 and CDR2 are SGHTA and FQGNSA. The CDR3 contains 14 residues. V lost 2 bases to trimming and J lost 4 bases; unmatched junction nucleotides: 3. CDR3 in DNA: TGTGCCAGCAGCTTAAGACAGGGGCCCACTGAAGCTTTCTTT. Its protein product is CASSLRQGPTEAFF.